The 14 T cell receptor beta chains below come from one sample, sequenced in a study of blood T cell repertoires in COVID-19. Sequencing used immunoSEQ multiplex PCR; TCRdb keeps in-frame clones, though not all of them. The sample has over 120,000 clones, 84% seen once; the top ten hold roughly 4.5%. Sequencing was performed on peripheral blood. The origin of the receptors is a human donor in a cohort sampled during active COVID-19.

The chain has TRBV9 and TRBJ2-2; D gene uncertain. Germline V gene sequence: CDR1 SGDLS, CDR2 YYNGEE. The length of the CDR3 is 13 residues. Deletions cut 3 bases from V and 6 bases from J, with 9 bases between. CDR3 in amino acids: CASSAYSAGELFF. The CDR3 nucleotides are TGTGCCAGCAGCGCCTATAGTGCCGGGGAGCTGTTTTTT.

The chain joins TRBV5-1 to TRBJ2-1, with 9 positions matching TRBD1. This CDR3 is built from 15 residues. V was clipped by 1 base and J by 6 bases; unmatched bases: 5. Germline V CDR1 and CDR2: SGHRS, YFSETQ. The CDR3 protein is CASSLWDRVSNEQFF. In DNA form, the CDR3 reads TGCGCCAGCAGCTTGTGGGACAGGGTGAGCAATGAGCAGTTCTTC. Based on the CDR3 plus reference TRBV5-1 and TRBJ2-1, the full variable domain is KAGVTQTPRYLIKTRGQQVTLSCSPISGHRSVSWYQQTPGQGLQFLFEYFSETQRNKGNFPGRFSGRQFSNSRSEMNVSTLELGDSALYLCASSLWDRVSNEQFFGPGTRLTVL.

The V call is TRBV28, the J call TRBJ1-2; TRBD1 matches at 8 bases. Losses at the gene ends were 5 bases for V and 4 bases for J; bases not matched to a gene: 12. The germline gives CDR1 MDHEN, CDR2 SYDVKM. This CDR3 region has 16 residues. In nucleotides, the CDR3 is TGTGCCAGCAGTACCTACGGACAGGGCGAGGGCTATGGCTACACCTTC. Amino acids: CASSTYGQGEGYGYTF.

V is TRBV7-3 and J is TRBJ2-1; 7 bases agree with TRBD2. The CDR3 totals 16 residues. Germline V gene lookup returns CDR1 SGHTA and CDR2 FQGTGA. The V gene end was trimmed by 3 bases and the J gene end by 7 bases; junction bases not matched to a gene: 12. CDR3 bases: TGTGCCAGCAGCTTCGGCGGGGGATGGGGCAATAATGAGCAGTTCTTC. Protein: CASSFGGGWGNNEQFF.

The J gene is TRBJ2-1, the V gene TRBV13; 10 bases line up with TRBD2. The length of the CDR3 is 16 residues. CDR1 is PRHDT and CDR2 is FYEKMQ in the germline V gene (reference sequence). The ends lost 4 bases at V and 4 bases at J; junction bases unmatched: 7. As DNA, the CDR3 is TGTGCCAGCAGCTCGAGACTAGCGGGTGTTTACAATGAGCAGTTCTTC. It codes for CASSSRLAGVYNEQFF.

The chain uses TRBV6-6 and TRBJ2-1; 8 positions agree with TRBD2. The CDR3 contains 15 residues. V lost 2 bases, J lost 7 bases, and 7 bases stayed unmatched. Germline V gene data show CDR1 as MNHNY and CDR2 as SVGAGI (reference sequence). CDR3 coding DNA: TGTGCCAGCAGTTACGGCGGGGGGTACTCTAATGAGCAGTTCTTC. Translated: CASSYGGGYSNEQFF.

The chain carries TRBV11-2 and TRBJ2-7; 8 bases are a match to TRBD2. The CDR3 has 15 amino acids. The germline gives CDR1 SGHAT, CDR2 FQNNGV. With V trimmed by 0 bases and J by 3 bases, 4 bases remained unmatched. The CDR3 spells CASSLDRGLGYEQYV. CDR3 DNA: TGTGCCAGCAGCTTAGATCGGGGACTAGGCTACGAGCAGTACGTC.

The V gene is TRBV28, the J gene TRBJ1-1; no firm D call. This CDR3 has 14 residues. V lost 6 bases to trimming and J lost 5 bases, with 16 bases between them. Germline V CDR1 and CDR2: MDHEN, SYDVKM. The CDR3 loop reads CASRGGPSSTEAFF. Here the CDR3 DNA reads TGTGCCAGCAGGGGAGGCCCCTCCTCGACTGAAGCTTTCTTT.

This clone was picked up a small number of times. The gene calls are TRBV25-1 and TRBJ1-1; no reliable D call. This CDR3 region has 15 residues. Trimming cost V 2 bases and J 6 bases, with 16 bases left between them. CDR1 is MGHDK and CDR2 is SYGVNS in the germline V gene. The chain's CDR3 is CASSEPSVIQAEAFF. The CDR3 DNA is TGTGCCAGCAGTGAACCCTCGGTAATTCAGGCTGAAGCTTTCTTT.

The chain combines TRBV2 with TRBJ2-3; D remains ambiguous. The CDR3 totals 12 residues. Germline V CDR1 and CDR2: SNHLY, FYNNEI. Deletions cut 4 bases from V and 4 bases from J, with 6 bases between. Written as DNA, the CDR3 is TGTGCCAGCAGTGCCCCCGCAGATACGCAGTATTTT. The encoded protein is CASSAPADTQYF.

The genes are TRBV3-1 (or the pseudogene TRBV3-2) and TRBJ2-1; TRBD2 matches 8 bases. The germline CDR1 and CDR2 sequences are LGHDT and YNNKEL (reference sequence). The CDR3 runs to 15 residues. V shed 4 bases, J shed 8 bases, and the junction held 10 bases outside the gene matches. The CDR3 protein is CASSLRTGGADEQFF. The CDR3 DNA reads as TGTGCCAGCAGCCTCAGGACGGGAGGGGCGGATGAGCAGTTCTTC.

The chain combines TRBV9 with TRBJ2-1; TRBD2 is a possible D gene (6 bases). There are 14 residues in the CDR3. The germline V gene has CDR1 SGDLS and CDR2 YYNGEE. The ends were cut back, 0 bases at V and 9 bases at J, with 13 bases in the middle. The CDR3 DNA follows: TGTGCCAGCAGCGTAGAGGAACTAGCCCTTGAGCAGTTCTTC. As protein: CASSVEELALEQFF.

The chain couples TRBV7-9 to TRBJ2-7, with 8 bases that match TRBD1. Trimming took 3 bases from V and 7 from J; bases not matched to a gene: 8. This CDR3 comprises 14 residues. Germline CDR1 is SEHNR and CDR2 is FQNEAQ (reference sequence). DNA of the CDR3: TGTGCCAGCAGCTTGGGGACAGGAGCACTAGAGCAGTACTTC. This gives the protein CASSLGTGALEQYF. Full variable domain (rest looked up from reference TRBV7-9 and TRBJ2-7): DTGVSQNPRHKITKRGQNVTFRCDPISEHNRLYWYRQTLGQGPEFLTYFQNEAQLEKSRLLSDRFSAERPKGSFSTLEIQRTEQGDSAMYLCASSLGTGALEQYFGPGTRLTVT.

CDR3 sequence reads: CSVGTSGGYQETQYF. CDR3 DNA sequence: TGCAGCGTCGGGACTAGCGGGGGGTACCAAGAGACCCAGTACTTC. The J gene is TRBJ2-5, the V gene TRBV29-1; 15 bases match TRBD2. Germline trimming cut 6 bases from V and 0 bases from J; bases unmatched to any gene: 2. The germline V gene has CDR1 SQVTM and CDR2 ANQGSEA. This CDR3 spans 15 amino acids.